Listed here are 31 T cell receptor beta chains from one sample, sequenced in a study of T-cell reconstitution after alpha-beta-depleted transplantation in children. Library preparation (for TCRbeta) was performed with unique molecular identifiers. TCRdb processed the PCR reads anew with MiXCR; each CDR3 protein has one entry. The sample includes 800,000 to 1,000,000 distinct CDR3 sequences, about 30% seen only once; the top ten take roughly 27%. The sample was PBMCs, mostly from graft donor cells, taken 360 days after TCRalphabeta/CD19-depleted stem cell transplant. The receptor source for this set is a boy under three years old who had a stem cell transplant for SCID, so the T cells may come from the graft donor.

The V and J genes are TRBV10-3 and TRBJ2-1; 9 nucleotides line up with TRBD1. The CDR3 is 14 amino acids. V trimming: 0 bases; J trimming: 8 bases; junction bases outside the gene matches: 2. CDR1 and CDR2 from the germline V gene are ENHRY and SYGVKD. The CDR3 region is CAISESTGGDEQFF. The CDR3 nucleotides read TGTGCCATCAGTGAGTCTACAGGGGGCGATGAGCAGTTCTTC.

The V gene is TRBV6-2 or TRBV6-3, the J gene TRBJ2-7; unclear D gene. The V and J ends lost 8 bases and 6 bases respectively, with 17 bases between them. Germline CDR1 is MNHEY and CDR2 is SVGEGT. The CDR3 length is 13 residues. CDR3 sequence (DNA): TGTGCCAGCGTAAATAGAGGTTCGGGCGAGCAGTACTTC. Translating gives CASVNRGSGEQYF.

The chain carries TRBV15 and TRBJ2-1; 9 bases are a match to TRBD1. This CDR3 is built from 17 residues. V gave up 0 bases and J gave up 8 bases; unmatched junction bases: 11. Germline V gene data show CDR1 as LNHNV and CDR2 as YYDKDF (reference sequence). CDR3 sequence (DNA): TGTGCCACCAGCAGAGATGCCGGGACAGGGATTTACTATGAGCAGTTCTTC. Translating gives CATSRDAGTGIYYEQFF.

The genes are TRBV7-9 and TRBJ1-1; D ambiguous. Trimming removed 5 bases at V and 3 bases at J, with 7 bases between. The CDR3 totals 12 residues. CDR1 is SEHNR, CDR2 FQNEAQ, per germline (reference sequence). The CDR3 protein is CASSGPYTEAFF. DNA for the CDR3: TGTGCCAGCAGCGGACCGTACACTGAAGCTTTCTTT.

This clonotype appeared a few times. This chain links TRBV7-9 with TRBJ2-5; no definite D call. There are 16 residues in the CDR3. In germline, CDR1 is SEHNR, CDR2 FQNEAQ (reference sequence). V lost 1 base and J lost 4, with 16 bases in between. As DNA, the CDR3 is TGTGCCAGCAGCTTAGAAAGAGGCAGTGTCTTAGAGACCCAGTACTTC. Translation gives CASSLERGSVLETQYF.

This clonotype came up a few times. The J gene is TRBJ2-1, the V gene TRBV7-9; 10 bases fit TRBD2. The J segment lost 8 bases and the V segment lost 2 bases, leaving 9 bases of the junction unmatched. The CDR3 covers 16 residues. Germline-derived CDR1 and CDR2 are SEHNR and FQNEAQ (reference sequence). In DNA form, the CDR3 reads TGTGCCAGCAGCTTAAGAGCGGGGGGGCCAATGGATGAGCAGTTCTTC. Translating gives CASSLRAGGPMDEQFF.

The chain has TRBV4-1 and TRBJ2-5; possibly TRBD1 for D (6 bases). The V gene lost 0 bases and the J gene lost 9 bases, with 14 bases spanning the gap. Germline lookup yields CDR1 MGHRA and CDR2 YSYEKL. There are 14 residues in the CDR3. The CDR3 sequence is CASSQEGQGRAQYF. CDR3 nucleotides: TGCGCCAGCAGCCAAGAGGGGCAGGGGCGGGCCCAGTACTTC.

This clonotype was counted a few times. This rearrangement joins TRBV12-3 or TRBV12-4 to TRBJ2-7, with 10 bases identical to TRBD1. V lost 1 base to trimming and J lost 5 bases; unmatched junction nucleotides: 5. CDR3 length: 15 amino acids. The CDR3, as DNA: TGTGCCAGCAGTTTAGGGGGACAGGGGAGGCACGAGCAGTACTTC. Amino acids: CASSLGGQGRHEQYF.

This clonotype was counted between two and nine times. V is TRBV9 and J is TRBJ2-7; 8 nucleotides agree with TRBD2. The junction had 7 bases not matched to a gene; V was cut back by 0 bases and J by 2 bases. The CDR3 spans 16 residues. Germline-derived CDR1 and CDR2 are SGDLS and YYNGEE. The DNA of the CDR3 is TGTGCCAGCAGCGTAGAGGCGGGGGGAACACCCTACGAGCAGTACTTC. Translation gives CASSVEAGGTPYEQYF. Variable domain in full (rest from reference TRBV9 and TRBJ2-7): DSGVTQTPKHLITATGQRVTLRCSPRSGDLSVYWYQQSLDQGLQFLIQYYNGEERAKGNILERFSAQQFPDLHSELNLSSLELGDSALYFCASSVEAGGTPYEQYFGPGTRLTVT.

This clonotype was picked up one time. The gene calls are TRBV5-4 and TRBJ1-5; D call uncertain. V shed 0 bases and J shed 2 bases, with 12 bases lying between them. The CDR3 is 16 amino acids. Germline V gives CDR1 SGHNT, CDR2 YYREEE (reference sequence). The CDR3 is CASSLGGGNGNQPQHF. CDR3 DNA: TGTGCCAGCAGCTTGGGGGGAGGTAATGGCAATCAGCCCCAGCATTTT.

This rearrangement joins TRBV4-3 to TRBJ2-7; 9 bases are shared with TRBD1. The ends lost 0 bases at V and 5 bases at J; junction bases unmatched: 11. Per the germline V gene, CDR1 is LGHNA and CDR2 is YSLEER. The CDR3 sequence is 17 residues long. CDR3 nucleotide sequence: TGCGCCAGCAGCCAAGATAGGATGGGGACAGGGTGGCACGAGCAGTACTTC. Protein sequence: CASSQDRMGTGWHEQYF.

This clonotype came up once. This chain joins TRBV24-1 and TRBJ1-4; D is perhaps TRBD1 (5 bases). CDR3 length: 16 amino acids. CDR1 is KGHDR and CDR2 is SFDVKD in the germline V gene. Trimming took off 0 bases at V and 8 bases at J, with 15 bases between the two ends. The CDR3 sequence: CATSDLQRGIREKLFF. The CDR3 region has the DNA TGTGCCACCAGTGATTTGCAGCGGGGGATTCGAGAAAAACTGTTTTTT.

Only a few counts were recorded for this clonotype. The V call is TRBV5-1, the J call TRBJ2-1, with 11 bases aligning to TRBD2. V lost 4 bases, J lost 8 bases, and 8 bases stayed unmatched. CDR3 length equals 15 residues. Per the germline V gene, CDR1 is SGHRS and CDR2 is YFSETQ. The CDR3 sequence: CASSAALAGVYEQFF. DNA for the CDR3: TGCGCCAGCAGCGCGGCACTAGCGGGGGTGTATGAGCAGTTCTTC. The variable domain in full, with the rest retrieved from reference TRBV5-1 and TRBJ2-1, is KAGVTQTPRYLIKTRGQQVTLSCSPISGHRSVSWYQQTPGQGLQFLFEYFSETQRNKGNFPGRFSGRQFSNSRSEMNVSTLELGDSALYLCASSAALAGVYEQFFGPGTRLTVL.

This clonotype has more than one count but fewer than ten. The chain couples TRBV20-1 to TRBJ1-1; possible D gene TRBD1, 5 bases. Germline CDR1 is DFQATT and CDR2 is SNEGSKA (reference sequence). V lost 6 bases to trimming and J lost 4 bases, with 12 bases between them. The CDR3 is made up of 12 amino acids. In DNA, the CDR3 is TGCAGTGCCCGAGGGGTAACCACTGAAGCTTTCTTT. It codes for CSARGVTTEAFF.

In DNA form, the CDR3 reads TGTGCCAGCAGCTTAGCGATAGACTACATGGACACCGGGGAGCTGTTTTTT. Translation: CASSLAIDYMDTGELFF. The J gene is TRBJ2-2, the V gene TRBV7-2; possible D gene TRBD2, 5 bases. Germline CDR1 and CDR2: SGHTA and FQGNSA. Trimming cost V 0 bases and J 3 bases, with 14 bases left between them. The CDR3 sequence is 17 residues long.

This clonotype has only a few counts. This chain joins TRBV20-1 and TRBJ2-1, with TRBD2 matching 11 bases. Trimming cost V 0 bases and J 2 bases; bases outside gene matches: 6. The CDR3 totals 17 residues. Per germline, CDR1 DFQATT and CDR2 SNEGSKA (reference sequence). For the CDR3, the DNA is TGCAGTGCTAGAGATTTAATGGGACTAGCGGCCTACAATGAGCAGTTCTTC. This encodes CSARDLMGLAAYNEQFF.

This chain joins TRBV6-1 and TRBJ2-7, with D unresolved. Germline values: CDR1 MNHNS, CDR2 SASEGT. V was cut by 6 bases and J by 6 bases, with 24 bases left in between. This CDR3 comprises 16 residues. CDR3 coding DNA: TGTGCCAGCAGCCAACACGTTCCACCAGGATTGCCCGAGCAGTACTTC. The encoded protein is CASSQHVPPGLPEQYF.

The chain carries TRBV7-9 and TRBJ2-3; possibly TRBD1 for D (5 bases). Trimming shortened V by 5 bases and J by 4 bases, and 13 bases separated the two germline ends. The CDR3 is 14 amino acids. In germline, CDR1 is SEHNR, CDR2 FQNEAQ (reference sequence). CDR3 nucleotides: TGTGCCAGCAGCCACTGGGGCACAGCAGATACGCAGTATTTT. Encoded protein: CASSHWGTADTQYF.

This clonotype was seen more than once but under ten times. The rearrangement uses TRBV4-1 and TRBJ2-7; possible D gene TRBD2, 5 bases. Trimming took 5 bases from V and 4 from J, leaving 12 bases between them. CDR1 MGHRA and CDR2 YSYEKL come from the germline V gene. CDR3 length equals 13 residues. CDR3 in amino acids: CASSKDGVYEQYF. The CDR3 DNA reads TGCGCCAGCAGCAAGGACGGGGTGTACGAGCAGTACTTC.

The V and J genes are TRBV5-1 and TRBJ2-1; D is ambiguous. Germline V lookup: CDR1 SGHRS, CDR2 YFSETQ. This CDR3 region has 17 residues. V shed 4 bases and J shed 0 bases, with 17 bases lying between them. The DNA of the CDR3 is TGCGCCAGCAGCCCAAGTTTGACGTCCAACTCCTACAATGAGCAGTTCTTC. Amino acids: CASSPSLTSNSYNEQFF. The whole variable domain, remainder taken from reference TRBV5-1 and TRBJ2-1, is KAGVTQTPRYLIKTRGQQVTLSCSPISGHRSVSWYQQTPGQGLQFLFEYFSETQRNKGNFPGRFSGRQFSNSRSEMNVSTLELGDSALYLCASSPSLTSNSYNEQFFGPGTRLTVL.

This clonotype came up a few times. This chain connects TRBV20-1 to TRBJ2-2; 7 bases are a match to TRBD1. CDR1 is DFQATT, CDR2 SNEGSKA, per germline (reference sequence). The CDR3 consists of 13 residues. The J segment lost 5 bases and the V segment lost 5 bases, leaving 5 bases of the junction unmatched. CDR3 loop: CSAGQDWTGELFF. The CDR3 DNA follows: TGCAGTGCTGGACAGGATTGGACCGGGGAGCTGTTTTTT.

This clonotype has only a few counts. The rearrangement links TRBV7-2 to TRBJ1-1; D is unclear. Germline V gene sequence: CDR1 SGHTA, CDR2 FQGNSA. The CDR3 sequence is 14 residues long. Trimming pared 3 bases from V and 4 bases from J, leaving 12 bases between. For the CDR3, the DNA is TGTGCCAGCAGCTTGATTACGGGCCGCACTGAAGCTTTCTTT. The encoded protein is CASSLITGRTEAFF. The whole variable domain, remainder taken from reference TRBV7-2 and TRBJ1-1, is GAGVSQSPSNKVTEKGKDVELRCDPISGHTALYWYRQSLGQGLEFLIYFQGNSAPDKSGLPSDRFSAERTGGSVSTLTIQRTQQEDSAVYLCASSLITGRTEAFFGQGTRLTVV.

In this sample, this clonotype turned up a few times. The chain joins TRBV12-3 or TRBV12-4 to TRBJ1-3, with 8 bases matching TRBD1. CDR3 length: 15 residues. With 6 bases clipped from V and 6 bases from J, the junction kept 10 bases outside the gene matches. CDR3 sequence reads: CASSRFGTGVNTIYF. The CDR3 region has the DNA TGTGCCAGCAGCCGATTCGGGACAGGCGTAAACACCATATATTTT.

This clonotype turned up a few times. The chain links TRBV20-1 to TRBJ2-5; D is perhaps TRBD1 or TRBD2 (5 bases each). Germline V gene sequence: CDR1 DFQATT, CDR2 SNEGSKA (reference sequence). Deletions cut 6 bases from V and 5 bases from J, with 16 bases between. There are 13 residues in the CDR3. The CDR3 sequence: CSAGAEGWETQYF. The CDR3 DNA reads TGCAGTGCCGGGGCCGAAGGCTGGGAGACCCAGTACTTC.

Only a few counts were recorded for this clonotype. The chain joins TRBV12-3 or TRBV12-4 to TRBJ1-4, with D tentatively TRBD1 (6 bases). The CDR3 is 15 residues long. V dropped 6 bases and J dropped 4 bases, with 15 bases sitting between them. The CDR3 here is CASRTQGLYNEKLFF. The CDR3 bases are TGTGCCAGCAGGACGCAGGGGTTATATAATGAAAAACTGTTTTTT.

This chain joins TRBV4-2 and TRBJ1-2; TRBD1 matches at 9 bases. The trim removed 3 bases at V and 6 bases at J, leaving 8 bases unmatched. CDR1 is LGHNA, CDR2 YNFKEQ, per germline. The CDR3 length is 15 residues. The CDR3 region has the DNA TGTGCCAGCAGCCACCTCAACAGGGGGCCCAATGGCTACACCTTC. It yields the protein CASSHLNRGPNGYTF.

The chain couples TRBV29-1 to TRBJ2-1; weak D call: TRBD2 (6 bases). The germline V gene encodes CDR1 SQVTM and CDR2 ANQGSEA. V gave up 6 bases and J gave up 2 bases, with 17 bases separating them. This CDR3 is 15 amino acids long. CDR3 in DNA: TGCAGCGTCCCCGGGCGGGACGGGCCCTACAATGAGCAGTTCTTC. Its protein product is CSVPGRDGPYNEQFF.

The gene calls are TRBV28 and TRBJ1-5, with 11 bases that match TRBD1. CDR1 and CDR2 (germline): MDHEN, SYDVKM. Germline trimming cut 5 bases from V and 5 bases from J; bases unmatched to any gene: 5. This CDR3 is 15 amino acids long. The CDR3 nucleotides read TGTGCCAGCAGTATGGGACAGGGGGACTATCAGCCCCAGCATTTT. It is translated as CASSMGQGDYQPQHF.

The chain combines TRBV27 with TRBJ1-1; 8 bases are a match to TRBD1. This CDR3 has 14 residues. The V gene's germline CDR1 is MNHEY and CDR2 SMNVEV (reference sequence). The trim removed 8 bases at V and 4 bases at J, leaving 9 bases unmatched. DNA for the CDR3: TGTGCCAGCGCCCCGGACAGGGTGGTCACTGAAGCTTTCTTT. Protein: CASAPDRVVTEAFF.

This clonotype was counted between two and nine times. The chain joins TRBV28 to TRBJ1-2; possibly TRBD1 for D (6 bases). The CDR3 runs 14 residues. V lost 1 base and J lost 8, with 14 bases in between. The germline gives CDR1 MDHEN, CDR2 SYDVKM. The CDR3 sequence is CASSLFPGAEGYTF. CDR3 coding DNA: TGTGCCAGCAGTTTATTCCCGGGGGCGGAGGGCTACACCTTC.

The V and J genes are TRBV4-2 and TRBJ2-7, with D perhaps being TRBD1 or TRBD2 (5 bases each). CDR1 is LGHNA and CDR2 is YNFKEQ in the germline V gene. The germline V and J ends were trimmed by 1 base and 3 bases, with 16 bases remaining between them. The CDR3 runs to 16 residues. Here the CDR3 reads CASSQVPGRGIYEQYF. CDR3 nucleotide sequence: TGTGCCAGCAGCCAAGTACCAGGGAGAGGAATCTACGAGCAGTACTTC.